This T cell receptor beta chain was found in a study of cytomegalovirus exposure and HLA in healthy donors. At the level of the study: In an early release, HLA-typed donors contributed some 82 million unique TCR sequences. Study findings and constraints: Information on immune exposure was restricted to one variable (CMV serostatus).

PCR involved 60 Vbeta and 13 Jbeta primers. Generated by immunoSEQ multiplex PCR, the TCRdb table keeps only in-frame clones and is missing some. The sample shows hundreds of thousands of clones, around 70% of them seen only once. Germline CDR1 is SGHRS and CDR2 is YFSETQ. The CDR3 totals 16 residues. Trimming at V came to 0 bases and at J to 4 bases, leaving 6 bases not matched to a gene. With regard to this clone: What it binds is unknown.

The chain uses TRBV5-1 and TRBJ2-3; 9 bases align to TRBD1. Sequencing input: PBMCs. The clonotype originates from a man aged 40-49 years in good health and CMV-seropositive. CDR3 sequence (DNA): TGCGCCAGCAGCTTGGAGACAGGGGGTAGGGCAGATACGCAGTATTTT. It translates to CASSLETGGRADTQYF. Together with reference TRBV5-1 and TRBJ2-3, the CDR3 gives the full variable domain: KAGVTQTPRYLIKTRGQQVTLSCSPISGHRSVSWYQQTPGQGLQFLFEYFSETQRNKGNFPGRFSGRQFSNSRSEMNVSTLELGDSALYLCASSLETGGRADTQYFGPGTRLTVL.